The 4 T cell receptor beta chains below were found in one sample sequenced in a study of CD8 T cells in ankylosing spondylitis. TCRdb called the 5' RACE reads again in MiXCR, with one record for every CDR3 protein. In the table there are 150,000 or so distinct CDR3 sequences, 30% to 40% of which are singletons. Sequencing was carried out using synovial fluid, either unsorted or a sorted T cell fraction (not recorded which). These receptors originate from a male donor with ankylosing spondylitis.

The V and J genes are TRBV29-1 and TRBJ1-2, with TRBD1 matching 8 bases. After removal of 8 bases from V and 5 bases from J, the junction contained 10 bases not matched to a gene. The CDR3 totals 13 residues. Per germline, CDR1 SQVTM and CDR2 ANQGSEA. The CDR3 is CSISPQGGYGYTF. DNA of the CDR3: TGCAGCATCAGCCCACAGGGGGGGTATGGCTACACCTTC.

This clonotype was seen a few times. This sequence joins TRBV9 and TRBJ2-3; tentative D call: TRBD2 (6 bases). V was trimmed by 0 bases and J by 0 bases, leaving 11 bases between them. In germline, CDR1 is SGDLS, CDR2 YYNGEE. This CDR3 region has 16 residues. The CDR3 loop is CASSVGGALSTDTQYF. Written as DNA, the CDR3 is TGTGCCAGCAGCGTAGGCGGGGCGCTTAGCACAGATACGCAGTATTTT. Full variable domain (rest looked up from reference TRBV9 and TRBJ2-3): DSGVTQTPKHLITATGQRVTLRCSPRSGDLSVYWYQQSLDQGLQFLIQYYNGEERAKGNILERFSAQQFPDLHSELNLSSLELGDSALYFCASSVGGALSTDTQYFGPGTRLTVL.

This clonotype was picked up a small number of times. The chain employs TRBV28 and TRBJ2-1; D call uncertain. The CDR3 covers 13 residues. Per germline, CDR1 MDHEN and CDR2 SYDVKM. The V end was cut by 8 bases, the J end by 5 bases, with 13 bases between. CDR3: CASGSVSDNEQFF. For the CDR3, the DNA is TGTGCCAGCGGCTCCGTAAGTGACAATGAGCAGTTCTTC.

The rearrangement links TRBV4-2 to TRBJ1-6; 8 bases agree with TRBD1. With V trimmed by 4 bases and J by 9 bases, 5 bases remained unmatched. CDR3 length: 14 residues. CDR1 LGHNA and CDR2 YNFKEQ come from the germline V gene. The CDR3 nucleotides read TGTGCCAGCAGCCTCGGGACAGGACCTTCACCCCTCCACTTT. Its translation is CASSLGTGPSPLHF.